Each of the 24 T cell receptor beta chains below was sequenced from the same sample in a study of blood T cell repertoires in COVID-19. Sequenced by immunoSEQ multiplex PCR; TCRdb stores in-frame clones only, minus some. The sample contains fewer than 350,000 clones, around nine tenths of which appear only once. Sequencing was carried out using peripheral blood. These TCRs come from a woman aged 25 to 39 with COVID-19, enrolled during active disease.

The chain is built from TRBV13 and TRBJ1-2; the match to TRBD1 covers 7 bases. CDR1 PRHDT and CDR2 FYEKMQ come from the germline V gene (reference sequence). The CDR3 spans 14 residues. The junction had 11 bases not matched to a gene; V was cut back by 5 bases and J by 8 bases. In DNA form, the CDR3 reads TGTGCCAGCAGCCCCGGCGCAGGGGGGTACGGCTACACCTTC. This codes for CASSPGAGGYGYTF. Full variable domain (outside the CDR3, taken from reference TRBV13 and TRBJ1-2): AAGVIQSPRHLIKEKRETATLKCYPIPRHDTVYWYQQGPGQDPQFLISFYEKMQSDKGSIPDRFSAQQFSDYHSELNMSSLELGDSALYFCASSPGAGGYGYTFGSGTRLTVV.

This clone was counted only a few times. The chain has TRBV3-1 (or the pseudogene TRBV3-2) and TRBJ2-5, with a weak D call TRBD2 (5 bases). Germline loops: CDR1 LGHDT, CDR2 YNNKEL (reference sequence). Trimming took 2 bases from V and 4 from J, leaving 17 bases between them. The CDR3 loop spans 16 amino acids. For the CDR3, the DNA is TGTGCCAGCAGCCAAAGCGGAGGCAGAATGGCAGAGACCCAGTACTTC. It translates to CASSQSGGRMAETQYF.

The gene calls are TRBV6-1 and TRBJ2-7; 11 bases align to TRBD2. The CDR3 spans 17 residues. Germline trimming cut 4 bases from V and 6 bases from J; bases unmatched to any gene: 14. Per the germline V gene, CDR1 is MNHNS and CDR2 is SASEGT. The CDR3: CASSVVTSGVGPSEQYF. The DNA of the CDR3 is TGTGCCAGCAGTGTTGTGACTAGCGGGGTTGGCCCCTCCGAGCAGTACTTC.

This clone was seen a single time. The rearrangement links TRBV5-1 to TRBJ1-2; D is perhaps TRBD1 (5 bases). CDR3 size: 13 residues. V was pared by 4 bases and J by 4 bases, with 11 bases between. CDR1 and CDR2 from the germline V gene are SGHRS and YFSETQ. The chain's CDR3 is CASSTGVGYGYTF. The CDR3 bases are TGCGCCAGCAGCACGGGGGTTGGCTATGGCTACACCTTC.

The genes are TRBV3-1 (or the pseudogene TRBV3-2) and TRBJ2-1; TRBD2 aligns across 8 bases. The CDR3 has 18 residues. Germline V gives CDR1 LGHDT, CDR2 YNNKEL (reference sequence). The J segment lost 2 bases and the V segment lost 3 bases, leaving 12 bases of the junction unmatched. The DNA of the CDR3 is TGTGCCAGCAGCCATACCCCCCCCCGGGAGGGCCCCTACAATGAGCAGTTCTTC. Translation: CASSHTPPREGPYNEQFF.

This chain joins TRBV24-1 and TRBJ2-1; 8 bases agree with TRBD2. Germline lookup yields CDR1 KGHDR and CDR2 SFDVKD. This CDR3 spans 17 amino acids. After removal of 4 bases from V and 2 bases from J, the junction contained 9 bases not matched to a gene. DNA for the CDR3: TGTGCCACCAGTGACTCCACCGCGGGGGGCGCCTACAATGAGCAGTTCTTC. This gives the protein CATSDSTAGGAYNEQFF.

This chain joins TRBV6-5 and TRBJ2-3; D is perhaps TRBD2 (6 bases). The CDR3 spans 12 residues. Between the trimmed V and J ends, which lost 5 bases and 6 bases, there was a span of 9 bases. Germline V CDR1 and CDR2: MNHEY, SVGAGI. CDR3 in amino acids: CASSNRGDTQYF. The CDR3 coding sequence is TGTGCCAGCAGTAACCGGGGGGATACGCAGTATTTT.

The gene calls are TRBV9 and TRBJ1-5, with D perhaps TRBD1 (6 bases). V was pared by 3 bases and J by 4 bases, with 11 bases between. This CDR3 has 14 residues. CDR1 and CDR2 from the germline V gene are SGDLS and YYNGEE. CDR3 amino acids: CASSGDNWNQPQHF. The CDR3 nucleotides are TGTGCCAGCAGCGGGGACAACTGGAATCAGCCCCAGCATTTT.

V usage is TRBV18 and J usage is TRBJ2-3, with TRBD2 identical over 8 bases. J lost 0 bases, V lost 2 bases, and 4 bases had no gene match. The CDR3 loop spans 16 amino acids. Germline V lookup: CDR1 KGHSH, CDR2 LQKENI. The CDR3 protein is CASSPRASGSTDTQYF. The CDR3 DNA follows: TGTGCCAGCTCACCAAGGGCTAGCGGGAGCACAGATACGCAGTATTTT.

The gene calls are TRBV12-1 and TRBJ2-1; the D call in the table, TRBD2, was not verified against the DNA. TRBV12-1 is classified as a pseudogene. The CDR3 runs 13 residues. DNA for the CDR3: TGTGCCAGCAGCTTTGCTAGAGACAATGAGCAGTTCTTC. Translation gives CASSFARDNEQFF.

The chain employs TRBV12-3 or TRBV12-4 and TRBJ1-1; 9 bases line up with TRBD1. Trimming removed 5 bases from V and 4 bases from J; junction bases left unmatched: 2. CDR3 length: 13 amino acids. CDR3: CASSVDRGTEAFF. The CDR3 DNA is TGTGCCAGCAGTGTGGACAGGGGCACTGAAGCTTTCTTT.

The chain uses TRBV28 and TRBJ2-3; TRBD2 agrees at 7 bases. J lost 1 base, V lost 2 bases, and 0 bases had no gene match. The CDR3 has 14 amino acids. Germline V lookup: CDR1 MDHEN, CDR2 SYDVKM. For the CDR3, the DNA is TGTGCCAGCAGTTTACTAGCGGGCACAGATACGCAGTATTTT. It specifies CASSLLAGTDTQYF.

This clone came up once. This chain joins TRBV19 and TRBJ2-3; possible D gene TRBD1, 5 bases. The CDR3 length is 15 residues. Trimming removed 7 bases from V and 5 bases from J, with 19 bases in between. Per the germline V gene, CDR1 is LNHDA and CDR2 is SQIVND (reference sequence). CDR3 in amino acids: CASNHPGAPEDTQYF. In DNA, the CDR3 is TGTGCCAGTAACCACCCTGGGGCACCCGAAGATACGCAGTATTTT.

V is TRBV5-6 and J is TRBJ2-1; D gene ambiguous. The CDR3 covers 14 residues. CDR1 is SGHDT, CDR2 YYEEEE, per germline. The V gene lost 7 bases and the J gene lost 4 bases, with 15 bases spanning the gap. The CDR3 coding sequence is TGTGCCAGCCGCTCCGGGTCAGATTACAATGAGCAGTTCTTC. Its protein is CASRSGSDYNEQFF.

The chain is built from TRBV20-1 and TRBJ2-7, with D unresolved. The CDR3 is 11 amino acids. The germline CDR1 and CDR2 sequences are DFQATT and SNEGSKA (reference sequence). The ends were cut back, 3 bases at V and 4 bases at J, with 7 bases in the middle. In nucleotides, the CDR3 is TGCAGTGCTAGTGGGCAATACGAGCAGTACTTC. It encodes CSASGQYEQYF.

The gene calls are TRBV10-2 and TRBJ2-7, with TRBD1 matching 9 bases. V shed 7 bases and J 4 bases; nucleotides not matched to a gene: 8. The CDR3 extends over 14 amino acids. Germline CDR1 is WSHSY and CDR2 is SAAADI. In DNA form, the CDR3 reads TGCGCCAGCAAAAACAGGGGGCCAGTTTACGAGCAGTACTTC. Translating it yields CASKNRGPVYEQYF.

The chain combines TRBV7-2 with TRBJ2-7; TRBD1 is a possible D gene (6 bases). Trimming stripped 2 bases from V and 2 bases from J, with 16 bases between. The CDR3 extends over 16 amino acids. The V gene's germline CDR1 is SGHTA and CDR2 FQGNSA. The CDR3 DNA reads as TGTGCCAGCAGCTTATGGAAACCCAGGACAGCCTACGAGCAGTACTTC. Translating it yields CASSLWKPRTAYEQYF.

The genes are TRBV4-2 and TRBJ1-5, with a possible D match to TRBD1 (5 bases). There are 15 residues in the CDR3. Germline CDR1 LGHNA, CDR2 YNFKEQ. With 4 bases removed from V and 5 bases from J, the gap between germline ends came to 15 bases. CDR3 nucleotide sequence: TGTGCCAGCAGCCCACAGGTGAGGGACTATCAGCCCCAGCATTTT. Its translation is CASSPQVRDYQPQHF.

V is TRBV24-1 and J is TRBJ1-5, with 7 bases matching TRBD1. There are 13 residues in the CDR3. The J segment lost 4 bases and the V segment lost 7 bases, leaving 3 bases of the junction unmatched. Germline V lookup: CDR1 KGHDR, CDR2 SFDVKD. CDR3 amino acids: CATRDRANQPQHF. The CDR3 DNA reads as TGTGCCACCAGAGACAGGGCTAATCAGCCCCAGCATTTT.

The chain couples TRBV20-1 to TRBJ2-7, with 11 bases fitting TRBD2. The CDR3 runs to 15 residues. The ends lost 3 bases at V and 5 bases at J; junction bases unmatched: 9. CDR1 and CDR2 (germline): DFQATT, SNEGSKA (reference sequence). This CDR3 is CSASASETSGDEQYF. The CDR3 DNA is TGCAGTGCTAGTGCCAGCGAGACTAGCGGGGACGAGCAGTACTTC.

CDR3 residues: CASSEALRGIEDNEQFF. CDR3 in DNA: TGTGCCAGCAGTGAAGCGCTTCGGGGGATTGAGGACAATGAGCAGTTCTTC. The chain is built from TRBV2 and TRBJ2-1; perhaps TRBD2 as D (6 bases). The germline V gene has CDR1 SNHLY and CDR2 FYNNEI. CDR3 size: 17 residues. The V gene lost 0 bases and the J gene lost 5 bases, with 17 bases spanning the gap.

The V call is TRBV27, the J call TRBJ2-1; TRBD2 aligns across 10 bases. There are 17 residues in the CDR3. J lost 8 bases, V lost 2 bases, and 12 bases had no gene match. The V gene's germline CDR1 is MNHEY and CDR2 SMNVEV (reference sequence). The chain's CDR3 is CASSLIAGGLGGYEQFF. CDR3 DNA sequence: TGTGCCAGCAGTTTAATAGCGGGAGGCCTCGGGGGCTATGAGCAGTTCTTC.

The V call is TRBV3-1 (or the pseudogene TRBV3-2), the J call TRBJ1-6; 10 bases match TRBD1. Germline values: CDR1 LGHDT, CDR2 YNNKEL (reference sequence). The CDR3 is 16 amino acids. Trimming cost V 2 bases and J 9 bases; bases outside gene matches: 7. As DNA, the CDR3 is TGTGCCAGCAGCCAACGTGGCGGACAGGGGGTTTCACCCCTCCACTTT. Translation: CASSQRGGQGVSPLHF.

This sequence joins TRBV12-3 or TRBV12-4 and TRBJ2-7, with D uncertain. CDR3 length: 13 amino acids. The ends were cut back, 4 bases at V and 2 bases at J, with 9 bases in the middle. The CDR3 protein is CASSSLPAYEQYF. The CDR3 nucleotides are TGTGCCAGCAGTTCCCTCCCGGCCTACGAGCAGTACTTC.